One sample yielded the 19 T cell receptor beta chains listed below, sequenced in a study of Tregs in tolerant kidney transplant recipients. Clones were read by immunoSEQ multiplex PCR, and TCRdb kept only the in-frame ones, dropping some. This table has nearly 50,000 clones, approximately 90% appearing once. Recipients received nonmyeloablative bone marrow transplants from related graft donors, with transient mixed chimerism. The material sequenced was CD8+ T cells from blood (PBMCs), taken 12 months after the transplant. These receptors all come from a human patient who received a combined kidney and bone marrow transplant. The graft donor may have contributed some T cells.

The rearrangement joins TRBV11-2 to TRBJ2-1, with D perhaps matching TRBD1 (6 bases). Looked up from germline, CDR1 is SGHAT and CDR2 is FQNNGV. The CDR3 has 16 residues. Trimming pared 2 bases from V and 2 bases from J, leaving 13 bases between. Here the CDR3 DNA reads TGTGCCAGCAGCTTACGAGAGACAGGACCCTACAATGAGCAGTTCTTC. It is translated as CASSLRETGPYNEQFF. The full variable domain, with the rest looked up from reference TRBV11-2 and TRBJ2-1, is EAGVAQSPRYKIIEKRQSVAFWCNPISGHATLYWYQQILGQGPKLLIQFQNNGVVDDSQLPKDRFSAERLKGVDSTLKIQPAKLEDSAVYLCASSLRETGPYNEQFFGPGTRLTVL.

A single count supports this clone. The J gene is TRBJ2-5, the V gene TRBV4-3, with D perhaps matching TRBD1 (6 bases). The last part of the DNA fits TRBJ2-7 better; the J call may be wrong. This CDR3 contains 16 residues. CDR1 is LGHNA and CDR2 is YSLEER in the germline V gene. In DNA form, the CDR3 reads TGCGCCAGCAGCCAAGGAATGGGGGACAATGCCTACGAGCAGTACTTC. It encodes CASSQGMGDNAYEQYF.

The table lists this clone with a count of one. The genes are TRBV7-2 and TRBJ2-7, with D hard to call. The CDR3 runs 13 residues. From germline, CDR1 is SGHTA and CDR2 FQGNSA. V lost 0 bases and J lost 2, with 5 bases in between. The CDR3 protein is CASSLAEAYEQYF. The CDR3 DNA sequence: TGTGCCAGCAGCTTAGCCGAGGCCTACGAGCAGTACTTC.

The CDR3, as DNA: TGCGCCAGCAGCCAAGGAAAGGGTGGGGCAGAGACCCAGTACTTC. Encoded protein: CASSQGKGGAETQYF. The V and J genes are TRBV4-3 and TRBJ2-5, with D possibly TRBD1 on 5 matching bases. Trimming cost V 1 base and J 4 bases, with 13 bases left between them. Germline lookup yields CDR1 LGHNA and CDR2 YSLEER. This CDR3 has 15 amino acids.

The CDR3 reads CASRPRPGTLHGLAGGYEQYF. The CDR3, as DNA: TGTGCCAGCCGACCGCGCCCTGGGACTCTACACGGACTAGCGGGAGGTTACGAGCAGTACTTC. The chain recombines TRBV19 with TRBJ2-7; 14 bases are shared with TRBD2. The ends lost 9 bases at V and 4 bases at J; junction bases unmatched: 26. The CDR3 length is 21 residues. The germline CDR1 and CDR2 sequences are LNHDA and SQIVND (reference sequence).

The chain is built from TRBV7-9 and TRBJ2-7; 9 positions agree with TRBD2. Germline V gene lookup returns CDR1 SEHNR and CDR2 FQNEAQ (reference sequence). Trimming removed 3 bases from V and 4 bases from J; junction bases left unmatched: 10. This CDR3 contains 16 residues. CDR3 amino acids: CASSFDSGLALYEQYF. In nucleotides, the CDR3 is TGTGCCAGCAGCTTCGATTCGGGACTAGCACTTTACGAGCAGTACTTC.

For this clone: At one end, the junction sequence differs from germline, possibly due to a read error. This sequence joins TRBV13 and TRBJ1-5; 10 nucleotides agree with TRBD1. This CDR3 has 14 amino acids. Germline V CDR1 and CDR2: PRHDT, FYEKMQ (reference sequence). For the CDR3, the DNA is TGTGCCAGCAGCCTAGGGACAGGGGTTCAGCCCCAGCATTTT. This gives the protein CASSLGTGVQPQHF.

J is TRBJ2-6 and V is TRBV7-3; 7 bases are shared with TRBD1. Germline CDR1 reads SGHTA; CDR2 reads FQGTGA. Trimming at V came to 0 bases and at J to 4 bases, leaving 9 bases not matched to a gene. The CDR3 is made up of 18 amino acids. The CDR3 sequence is CASSLTIGTVAGANVLTF. The CDR3, as DNA: TGTGCCAGCAGCTTAACGATTGGGACAGTAGCCGGGGCCAACGTCCTGACTTTC.

V and J are TRBV7-9 and TRBJ1-1; possible D gene TRBD1, 5 bases. Germline V gives CDR1 SEHNR, CDR2 FQNEAQ (reference sequence). The CDR3 extends over 14 amino acids. The V end lost 6 bases, the J end lost 11 bases, and 22 bases lay between the germline ends. The CDR3 reads CASRHRDSYIEAFF. The CDR3 region has the DNA TGTGCCAGCAGACACCGGGACTCTTATATTGAGGCTTTCTTT.

The chain recombines TRBV9 with TRBJ1-1; TRBD1 aligns across 8 bases. In germline, CDR1 is SGDLS, CDR2 YYNGEE. With 4 bases clipped from V and 2 bases from J, the junction kept 7 bases outside the gene matches. This CDR3 has 15 amino acids. The CDR3 DNA follows: TGTGCCAGCAGCATTCAGACAGGGGTCAACACTGAAGCTTTCTTT. It translates to CASSIQTGVNTEAFF.

CDR3 loop: CASSLAEGGALGYTF. CDR3 nucleotide sequence: TGTGCCAGCAGCTTAGCAGAAGGGGGCGCGCTTGGCTACACCTTC. This rearrangement joins TRBV7-6 to TRBJ1-2; 7 nucleotides agree with TRBD1. Per the germline V gene, CDR1 is SGHVS and CDR2 is FNYEAQ. The CDR3 is 15 amino acids. V shed 0 bases, J shed 7 bases, and the junction held 8 bases outside the gene matches.

The rearrangement links TRBV10-2 to TRBJ1-1; no clear D gene. The germline gives CDR1 WSHSY, CDR2 SAAADI. The CDR3 spans 11 residues. Trimming left V 2 bases short and J 7 bases short, with 5 bases between. The CDR3 region is CASSEPGEAFF. The CDR3 DNA reads as TGCGCCAGCAGTGAGCCGGGTGAAGCTTTCTTT.

The count of this clone is one. This sample also contains other DNA sequences that code for the same CDR3. The gene calls are TRBV11-2 and TRBJ2-3; D possibly corresponds to TRBD2 (7 bases). Germline CDR1 SGHAT, CDR2 FQNNGV. V was pared by 6 bases and J by 4 bases, with 14 bases between. The CDR3 loop spans 14 amino acids. Here the CDR3 reads CASSLRGGPDTQYF. The CDR3 DNA reads as TGTGCCAGCAGTTTAAGGGGGGGCCCAGATACGCAGTATTTT.

The rearrangement links TRBV5-6 to TRBJ2-3, with D unclear. Germline V gene data show CDR1 as SGHDT and CDR2 as YYEEEE. The V gene lost 0 bases and the J gene lost 3 bases, with 11 bases spanning the gap. CDR3 length equals 15 residues. The DNA for the CDR3 is TGTGCCAGCAGCTTGGTCGGAGCGAGTACAGATACGCAGTATTTT. This gives the protein CASSLVGASTDTQYF.

This chain links TRBV2 with TRBJ2-1; D is uncertain. Trimming took 5 bases from V and 3 from J, leaving 11 bases between them. This CDR3 is built from 14 residues. Germline V gives CDR1 SNHLY, CDR2 FYNNEI. DNA of the CDR3: TGTGCCAGCAGTCCCCGCCCGGGCTACAATGAGCAGTTCTTC. As protein: CASSPRPGYNEQFF.

The chain links TRBV4-2 to TRBJ2-5, with 11 bases fitting TRBD2. The CDR3 runs to 19 residues. Looked up from germline, CDR1 is LGHNA and CDR2 is YNFKEQ. The ends lost 0 bases at V and 1 base at J; junction bases unmatched: 10. CDR3 in amino acids: CASSQEGLAGGPFQETQYF. In DNA, the CDR3 is TGTGCCAGCAGCCAAGAAGGGCTAGCGGGGGGTCCGTTCCAAGAGACCCAGTACTTC.

The chain is built from TRBV9 and TRBJ2-2, with TRBD2 identical over 11 bases. With 3 bases clipped from V and 6 bases from J, the junction kept 7 bases outside the gene matches. The CDR3 totals 16 residues. From germline, CDR1 is SGDLS and CDR2 YYNGEE. DNA for the CDR3: TGTGCCAGCAGCGGAGCTGGGACTAGCGGACCCGGGGAGCTGTTTTTT. It translates to CASSGAGTSGPGELFF.

This sequence joins TRBV5-6 and TRBJ2-5; TRBD2 aligns across 12 bases. The CDR3 spans 17 residues. J lost 3 bases, V lost 3 bases, and 9 bases had no gene match. CDR1 is SGHDT and CDR2 is YYEEEE in the germline V gene. The DNA of the CDR3 is TGTGCCAGCAGCTACCTAGCGGGGGGGACCCAAAAAGAGACCCAGTACTTC. Protein: CASSYLAGGTQKETQYF.

The chain is built from TRBV15 and TRBJ1-2; unclear D gene. The V gene lost 4 bases and the J gene lost 7 bases, with 19 bases spanning the gap. Germline V gene data show CDR1 as LNHNV and CDR2 as YYDKDF (reference sequence). The CDR3 runs to 15 residues. In DNA, the CDR3 is TGTGCCACCAGCATCATGGAGGCCGGGAACATTGGCTACACCTTC. Its translation: CATSIMEAGNIGYTF.